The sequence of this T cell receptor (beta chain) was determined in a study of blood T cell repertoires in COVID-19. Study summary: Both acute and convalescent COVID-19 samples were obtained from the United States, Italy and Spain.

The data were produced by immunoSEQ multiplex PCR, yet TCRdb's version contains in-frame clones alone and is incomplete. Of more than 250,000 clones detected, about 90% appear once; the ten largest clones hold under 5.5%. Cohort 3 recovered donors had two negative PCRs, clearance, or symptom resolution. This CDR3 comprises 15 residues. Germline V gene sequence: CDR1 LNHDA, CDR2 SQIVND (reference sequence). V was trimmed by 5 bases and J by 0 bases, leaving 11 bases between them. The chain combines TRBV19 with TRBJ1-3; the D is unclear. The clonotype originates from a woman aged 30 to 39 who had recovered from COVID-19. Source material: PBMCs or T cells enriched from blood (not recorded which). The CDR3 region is CASSPLFSSGNTIYF. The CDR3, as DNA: TGTGCCAGTAGTCCCCTCTTTAGCTCTGGAAACACCATATATTTT.